This T cell receptor (beta chain) was documented in a study of blood T cells in healthy people across ages. It was with a sample-barcoded 5' primer and a J-beta primer mix that a second PCR of about 6 to 12 cycles was run. From the 5' RACE reads, TCRdb called clonotypes with MiXCR, one entry per CDR3 protein. The table lists about a million distinct CDR3 sequences, approximately 50% of them singletons. This clonotype showed up just a few times. Sequencing was done on a sample of blood. The sequence was obtained from a woman aged 60-75 years in good health.

The CDR3, as DNA: TGCAGCGTTGGGCAGATAGGAGGGAATGAGCAGTTCTTC. This gives the protein CSVGQIGGNEQFF. J is TRBJ2-1 and V is TRBV29-1; possible D gene TRBD2, 6 bases. Trimming took off 4 bases at V and 7 bases at J, with 14 bases between the two ends. Per germline, CDR1 SQVTM and CDR2 ANQGSEA. The CDR3 runs 13 residues.